This entry features one TCR beta chain sequence. This clonotype has a count of ten or more. This clone's antigen is unknown. Qualities for individual bases were not recorded, and no much larger clone is one base off. The library was produced with multiplex PCR. Sequenced using an Illumina HiSeq 4000. iRepertoire HTBI primers and Arm-PCR amplification of CDR3 regions were used to construct TCR beta libraries. Before sequencing, the PCR products underwent gel purification. Per the authors' processing: A total of some 65 TRBV and approximately 15 TRBJ segments were identified across samples and were used for gene usage analysis of CDR3 amino acid clonotypes. Filtered high-quality paired reads were merged into contigs using COPE and FqMerger. BLAST was used to align contigs to IMGT TRBV, TRBD and TRBJ reference genes, and CDR3 was defined according to IMGT. Highly expanded clones were defined as clonotypes with a frequency above 0.1%. Shannon entropy was used to measure repertoire diversity, and the Gini coefficient was used to measure V-J evenness. Public clonotypes were defined as clonotypes shared by more than one individual. Using fastp trimming at Q25 and MiXCR clonotype assembly, TCRdb reanalyzed the public sequencing data and kept in-frame beta chains. Each CDR3 protein gets just one entry, which takes the most common genes and DNA from the rows behind it. Here the V and J calls rest on TCRdb's processing, not on the authors' analysis. The sample profile shows 300,000 or so distinct CDR3 sequences; roughly 21% of them were found once. Jointly, the top ten make up 29% of the sample.

The sample belongs to a study of regulatory T cells in long-lasting Graves disease (dated by TCRdb to the early 2020s). For context, the study as a whole: Persistent Graves' disease was defined as antithyroid drug treatment for over 5 years with persistently positive TSH receptor autoantibodies. This study used TCR sequencing and RNA sequencing of peripheral blood to compare persistent Graves' disease patients against newly diagnosed Graves' disease patients. The study took place in China and was registered as a clinical trial. A total of some 35 samples underwent TCR sequencing, from about 13 patients with persistent Graves' disease and 20 or so patients with newly diagnosed Graves' disease. In the clinical cohort, patients with persistent Graves' disease had used antithyroid drugs for an average of about 10.3 years.

The junction shows trimming of 3 bases on V and 4 bases on J, plus 15 bases between the germline ends. From a lookup of the germline V gene (reference sequence), CDR1 and CDR2 are DFQATT and SNEGSKA. The CDR3 covers 14 residues, taking in both the cysteine and the phenylalanine. The CDR3 DNA has 42 bases and is translated from base 1. On the study overall, not on this receptor specifically: Persistent disease showed preferential use of TRBV28, TRBJ1-2 and TRBJ2-5, whereas newly diagnosed disease favored TRBV20-1 and TRBJ2-1. Persistent Graves' disease patients showed lower TCR Shannon entropy and fewer highly expanded clones than newly diagnosed patients, suggesting clonal expansion. Only peripheral blood was studied, because thyroid tissue, the primary lesion, was inaccessible. The small sample size was acknowledged by the authors as a limitation that may reduce accuracy. Patients with persistent disease shared more public clonotypes (approximately 2,500) than newly diagnosed patients did (nearly 1,000). Only the TCR beta chain was sequenced and analyzed.

Sample time point, as interpreted from the label and publication: persistent/refractory GD, antithyroid drugs over 5 years with positive TRAb. RNA was extracted from PBMCs in TRIzol for both TCR sequencing and RNA sequencing. The diagnosis of Graves' disease was made according to American Thyroid Association guidelines. Patients were recruited from an endocrinology department in Xi'an, China. Each patient gave approximately 10 milliliters of peripheral blood, collected in an EDTA anticoagulant tube. Ficoll Paque Plus density gradient separation was used to isolate PBMCs, and no additional T cell sorting was done. An Agilent 2100 Bioanalyzer and agarose gel were used to check RNA quality, while a NanoDrop 2000 measured RNA concentration.

The source is a female donor with Graves disease. The rearranged chain carries TRBV20-1 and TRBJ1-1; confidence is insufficient to name the D gene. The specimen comprised peripheral blood mononuclear cells (PBMCs), sampled when the disease was refractory, from a patient treated with antithyroid drugs. The nucleotide sequence reads as follows: TGCAGTGCTAGTGGCGGGTCAATGGGCACTGAAGCTTTCTTT. Translated, it gives CSASGGSMGTEAFF.